Below, 24 T cell receptor beta chains from the same sample are listed, as sequenced in a study of T cell repertoires in cytomegalovirus infection. One entry per CDR3 protein results from TCRdb running MiXCR on the reads. The sample includes hundreds of thousands of distinct CDR3 sequences, around 35% of them seen just once. These receptors have no identified antigens. This specimen consisted of cultured PBMCs, obtained from culture after CMV antigen stimulation. The origin of the receptors is a human donor in good health (CMV status not recorded). Some clones in this sample may be carry-over from other donors' samples.

V gene TRBV6-2 or TRBV6-3 combines with J gene TRBJ2-7; TRBD2 agrees at 7 bases. The CDR3 extends over 16 amino acids. V dropped 2 bases and J dropped 6; count of bases not matched to a gene: 13. Per the germline V gene, CDR1 is MNHEY and CDR2 is SVGEGT. DNA for the CDR3: TGTGCCAGCAGTTACGTTGCTGGACCAGGGAGGGGCGAGCAGTACTTC. Amino acids: CASSYVAGPGRGEQYF.

The rearrangement links TRBV6-2 or TRBV6-3 to TRBJ2-1; 10 bases are a match to TRBD2. V lost 6 bases and J lost 4; bases outside the gene matches: 6. The germline gives CDR1 MNHEY, CDR2 SVGEGT. The CDR3 contains 15 residues. The CDR3 sequence: CASRQLAGSYNEQFF. CDR3 bases: TGTGCCAGCAGACAACTAGCGGGGAGTTACAATGAGCAGTTCTTC.

In this sample, this clonotype turned up a few times. CDR3 sequence (DNA): TGTGCCAGCTCTAGCGGGGCGGGCTATGGCTACACCTTC. Its translation: CASSSGAGYGYTF. The chain is built from TRBV7-6 and TRBJ1-2; a possible D gene is TRBD1 (5 bases). CDR3 length equals 13 residues. Germline V CDR1 and CDR2: SGHVS, FNYEAQ. V dropped 8 bases and J dropped 4 bases, with 14 bases sitting between them.

There are a few counts of this clonotype. A read error may be the cause here, since a much bigger clone is one base away. As DNA, the CDR3 is TGTGCCAGCAGCTTAGGGGGGACTAGCGGCCAAGAGACCCAGTACTTC. This gives the protein CASSLGGTSGQETQYF. V is TRBV11-2 and J is TRBJ2-5, with TRBD2 matching 11 bases. Germline V CDR1 and CDR2: SGHAT, FQNNGV. The CDR3 length is 16 residues. V shed 1 base, J shed 1 base, and the junction held 2 bases outside the gene matches. Supplemented by reference TRBV11-2 and TRBJ2-5, the full variable domain reads EAGVAQSPRYKIIEKRQSVAFWCNPISGHATLYWYQQILGQGPKLLIQFQNNGVVDDSQLPKDRFSAERLKGVDSTLKIQPAKLEDSAVYLCASSLGGTSGQETQYFGPGTRLLVL.

This clonotype has only one observation. CDR3 loop: CARRQGRFPDTQYF. CDR3 nucleotide sequence: TGTGCCAGAAGACAGGGGAGGTTTCCAGATACGCAGTATTTT. The rearrangement joins TRBV7-4 to TRBJ2-3; 8 bases are a match to TRBD1. V gave up 9 bases and J gave up 4 bases; unmatched junction bases: 9. The CDR3 has 14 amino acids. The germline V gene encodes CDR1 SGHVT and CDR2 SQSDAQ. Full variable domain (remainder filled in from reference TRBV7-4 and TRBJ2-3): GAGVSQSPRYKVAKRGRDVALRCDSISGHVTLYWYRQTLGQGSEVLTYSQSDAQRDKSGRPSGRFSAERPERSVSTLKIQRTEQGDSAVYLCARRQGRFPDTQYFGPGTRLTVL.

The chain carries TRBV4-1 and TRBJ2-7; D possibly matches TRBD1 or TRBD2 (5 bases each). Germline-derived CDR1 and CDR2 are MGHRA and YSYEKL. The CDR3 runs to 16 residues. V gave up 3 bases and J gave up 2 bases, with 17 bases separating them. CDR3 sequence: CASSHPSGPATYEQYF. In DNA form, the CDR3 reads TGCGCCAGCAGCCATCCGTCGGGACCCGCCACCTACGAGCAGTACTTC.

The chain has TRBV7-2 and TRBJ1-2; 7 positions agree with TRBD1. V lost 5 bases to trimming and J lost 7 bases; unmatched junction nucleotides: 7. CDR1 SGHTA and CDR2 FQGNSA come from the germline V gene. There are 13 residues in the CDR3. The DNA for the CDR3 is TGTGCCAGCAGCCTACAGGGGCAGGGTGGCTACACCTTC. It codes for CASSLQGQGGYTF.

In its sample, this clonotype was seen many times. The rearrangement joins TRBV7-2 to TRBJ2-2; D is possibly TRBD1 or TRBD2 (5 bases each). Deletions cut 8 bases from V and 4 bases from J, with 11 bases between. Germline V gene sequence: CDR1 SGHTA, CDR2 FQGNSA. The CDR3 sequence is 13 residues long. As DNA, the CDR3 is TGTGCCAGCGGGACCAGAATCACCGGGGAGCTGTTTTTT. Translated, it gives CASGTRITGELFF. Combining the CDR3 with reference TRBV7-2 and TRBJ2-2 gives the whole variable domain GAGVSQSPSNKVTEKGKDVELRCDPISGHTALYWYRQSLGQGLEFLIYFQGNSAPDKSGLPSDRFSAERTGGSVSTLTIQRTQQEDSAVYLCASGTRITGELFFGEGSRLTVL.

The chain combines TRBV6-6 with TRBJ1-4; TRBD1 might be the D (5 bases). The V and J ends lost 5 bases and 14 bases respectively, with 15 bases between them. There are 12 residues in the CDR3. Germline V gene lookup returns CDR1 MNHNY and CDR2 SVGAGI (reference sequence). CDR3 sequence: CASSVLRDPLFF. In DNA form, the CDR3 reads TGTGCCAGCAGTGTCTTGAGGGACCCTCTGTTTTTT.

The gene calls are TRBV5-1 and TRBJ1-1, with TRBD1 as a possible D gene (5 bases). Trimming pared 3 bases from V and 5 bases from J, leaving 14 bases between. Germline lookup yields CDR1 SGHRS and CDR2 YFSETQ. The CDR3 is made up of 14 amino acids. The CDR3: CASSWDGGGTEAFF. The CDR3 nucleotides are TGCGCCAGCAGCTGGGACGGGGGGGGAACTGAAGCTTTCTTT.

In the case of this clonotype: A read error may produce the germline difference seen at one junction end. The chain links TRBV6-2 or TRBV6-3 to TRBJ1-6; possibly TRBD1 for D (5 bases). The CDR3 runs 15 residues. Per the germline V gene, CDR1 is MNHEY and CDR2 is SVGEGT. Here the CDR3 DNA reads TGTGACAGCAGTTACTCCGGCAGGGATGATTCACCCCTCCACTTT. It translates to CDSSYSGRDDSPLHF.

Only one count was recorded for this clonotype. The rearrangement joins TRBV10-3 to TRBJ2-3; TRBD2 matches at 7 bases. V was clipped by 10 bases and J by 5 bases; unmatched bases: 9. In germline, CDR1 is ENHRY, CDR2 SYGVKD. The CDR3 totals 13 residues. CDR3 bases: TGTGCCACCGGGGAGGGGCCGGTAGATACGCAGTATTTT. Its translation is CATGEGPVDTQYF.

V usage is TRBV6-6 and J usage is TRBJ1-3, with D possibly being TRBD1 (6 bases). CDR3 length equals 16 residues. V was shortened by 5 bases and J by 8 bases, with 22 bases between the two germline ends. Germline V gene sequence: CDR1 MNHNY, CDR2 SVGAGI (reference sequence). CDR3 amino acids: CASSARARGGGDTIYF. In DNA form, the CDR3 reads TGTGCCAGCAGTGCCCGAGCCAGGGGCGGAGGAGACACCATATATTTT.

Only one count was recorded for this clonotype. The junction departs from germline at one end; a sequencing error may be responsible. The rearrangement links TRBV27 to TRBJ1-1; D perhaps matches TRBD1 (5 bases). Germline V gene sequence: CDR1 MNHEY, CDR2 SMNVEV (reference sequence). The CDR3 is 15 amino acids. The DNA of the CDR3 is TGTGCCAGCAGTGTATCTGGGACCGTGAACACTGAAGCTTTCTTT. This sequence encodes CASSVSGTVNTEAFF.

This clonotype appeared many times. The rearrangement uses TRBV7-2 and TRBJ1-2, with D perhaps matching TRBD1 (5 bases). Germline CDR1 and CDR2: SGHTA and FQGNSA. Between the trimmed V and J ends, which lost 3 bases and 4 bases, there was a span of 15 bases. The CDR3 has 15 amino acids. CDR3 amino acids: CASSFYLTASYGYTF. CDR3 DNA: TGTGCCAGCAGCTTCTATCTGACAGCAAGCTATGGCTACACCTTC.

This clonotype turned up a few times. The rearrangement uses TRBV6-5 and TRBJ2-7, with TRBD2 identical over 8 bases. V trimming: 0 bases; J trimming: 2 bases; junction bases outside the gene matches: 3. The CDR3 contains 15 residues. Germline CDR1 MNHEY, CDR2 SVGAGI. CDR3: CASSYSSGRAYEQYF. The CDR3 region has the DNA TGTGCCAGCAGTTACTCATCCGGGAGGGCCTACGAGCAGTACTTC.

The CDR3, as DNA: TGTGCCAGCAGCGACATAGCGGGAGGTCTGAACACCGGGGAGCTGTTTTTT. The encoded protein is CASSDIAGGLNTGELFF. The gene calls are TRBV12-3 or TRBV12-4 and TRBJ2-2; 10 nucleotides line up with TRBD2. CDR3 size: 17 residues. Trimming cost V 6 bases and J 1 base; bases outside gene matches: 8.

A single count supports this clonotype. The J gene is TRBJ2-3, the V gene TRBV5-1, with D hard to call. This CDR3 comprises 13 residues. Germline CDR1 is SGHRS and CDR2 is YFSETQ. V was trimmed by 3 bases and J by 4 bases, leaving 9 bases between them. The CDR3: CASSSGFADTQYF. The CDR3 bases are TGCGCCAGCAGCTCAGGTTTCGCAGATACGCAGTATTTT.

This clonotype occurred a few times. The chain uses TRBV29-1 and TRBJ2-1; 7 nucleotides line up with TRBD2. CDR1 is SQVTM and CDR2 is ANQGSEA in the germline V gene. The CDR3 covers 14 residues. V dropped 6 bases and J dropped 2; count of bases not matched to a gene: 7. CDR3 protein: CSVVWRGTYNEQFF. Written as DNA, the CDR3 is TGCAGCGTCGTGTGGCGGGGGACCTACAATGAGCAGTTCTTC.

The chain combines TRBV20-1 with TRBJ2-2; D not certain. There are 12 residues in the CDR3. CDR1 and CDR2 from the germline V gene are DFQATT and SNEGSKA (reference sequence). V was cut by 4 bases and J by 2 bases, with 5 bases left in between. The CDR3 DNA follows: TGCAGTGCTAAGGCTAACACCGGGGAGCTGTTTTTT. Encoded protein: CSAKANTGELFF.

This clonotype showed up just a few times. The chain joins TRBV12-3 or TRBV12-4 to TRBJ2-5; no reliable D call. This CDR3 has 17 amino acids. Trimming removed 5 bases from V and 3 bases from J, with 22 bases in between. The DNA for the CDR3 is TGTGCCAGCAGTCTCCTGCGAGTAGCTGGATCGGAAGAGACCCAGTACTTC. Protein product: CASSLLRVAGSEETQYF.

Only one count was recorded for this clonotype. This chain links TRBV6-2 or TRBV6-3 with TRBJ1-5; TRBD1 might be the D (5 bases). Germline CDR1 MNHEY, CDR2 SVGEGT. V shed 5 bases and J shed 6 bases, with 11 bases lying between them. CDR3 length equals 13 residues. The CDR3 DNA sequence: TGTGCCAGCAGTAACCAGGGCCTTCAGCCCCAGCATTTT. Its protein product is CASSNQGLQPQHF.

This clonotype occurred once. CDR3 amino acids: CASSLSLKLGAFF. In DNA, the CDR3 is TGTGCCAGCAGTTTATCTCTCAAGTTGGGAGCTTTCTTT. The rearrangement joins TRBV12-3 or TRBV12-4 to TRBJ1-1, with D unclear. The length of the CDR3 is 13 residues. Trimming stripped 2 bases from V and 10 bases from J, with 14 bases between.

This clonotype was counted once. The V call is TRBV7-3, the J call TRBJ2-1; 10 positions agree with TRBD2. CDR1 SGHTA and CDR2 FQGTGA come from the germline V gene. The CDR3 is 16 amino acids. V lost 5 bases to trimming and J lost 7 bases; unmatched junction nucleotides: 11. CDR3 sequence: CASSDSGRLGGNEQFF. For the CDR3, the DNA is TGTGCCAGCAGCGATAGCGGGAGGCTCGGCGGGAATGAGCAGTTCTTC.